The rows below give T cell receptor beta chains drawn from one sample of a study of blood T cell repertoires in COVID-19. Measured with immunoSEQ multiplex PCR; TCRdb has only the in-frame clones, and not every one. The sample yields about 200,000 clones, 85% to 90% seen once. Material for sequencing was peripheral blood. These receptors came from a man aged 35-49 years with active or convalescent COVID-19. The conserved cysteine and the conserved F or W are not part of the CDR3 here. Fields, in order: V gene, CDR3 protein.

v_call: TRBV6-1
cdr3_aa: ASRSSLRLGEQY

v_call: TRBV2
cdr3_aa: ASSLTSDRGGYT

v_call: TRBV5-1
cdr3_aa: ASSLFPSGNSYNEQF

v_call: TRBV7-8
cdr3_aa: ASSSINTGGDEQF

v_call: TRBV7-8
cdr3_aa: ASTAHPDTFYEQY

v_call: TRBV28
cdr3_aa: ASSPRQGYGTDTQY

v_call: TRBV6-2/TRBV6-3
cdr3_aa: ASSYQDRLKLF

v_call: TRBV21-1
cdr3_aa: ASSNGRGGGPDHF

v_call: TRBV7-8
cdr3_aa: ASSTTGTGYHGYT

v_call: TRBV19
cdr3_aa: ASSSRTGILSGYT

v_call: TRBV29-1
cdr3_aa: SVGTGDGYT

v_call: TRBV6-5
cdr3_aa: ASILRGGRDEQY

v_call: TRBV11-3
cdr3_aa: ASSSPGDSYGYT

v_call: TRBV11-3
cdr3_aa: ASSRIKSGVAKNIQY

v_call: TRBV7-2
cdr3_aa: ASSPSGSTDTQY

v_call: TRBV29-1
cdr3_aa: SVARGLNEKLF

v_call: TRBV3-1/TRBV3-2
cdr3_aa: ASSSGGYQETQY

v_call: TRBV3-1/TRBV3-2
cdr3_aa: ASSQRTGGTDTQY

v_call: TRBV7-9
cdr3_aa: ASRTTGSNYGYT

v_call: TRBV3-1/TRBV3-2
cdr3_aa: ASSQDQGRVLPGELF

v_call: TRBV2
cdr3_aa: ASRGTSAGYEQY

v_call: TRBV5-6
cdr3_aa: ASSLTGQGGEQY

v_call: TRBV6-2/TRBV6-3
cdr3_aa: ASSYGLGQETQY

v_call: TRBV3-1/TRBV3-2
cdr3_aa: ASSQVRGSYGYT

v_call: TRBV3-1/TRBV3-2
cdr3_aa: ASSQVAGKNIQY

v_call: TRBV11-1
cdr3_aa: ASSLDKGIAKNIQY

v_call: TRBV27
cdr3_aa: ASSTETNTEAF

v_call: TRBV4-2
cdr3_aa: ASSQKEGRENTEAF

v_call: TRBV18
cdr3_aa: ASSTSMTASNEKLF

v_call: TRBV7-6
cdr3_aa: ASSPTPGPRNTIY

v_call: TRBV5-1
cdr3_aa: ASSEGGLRTEAF

v_call: TRBV5-1
cdr3_aa: ASRPDRPNTGELF

v_call: TRBV7-9
cdr3_aa: ASSLVVTGSAQEAF

v_call: TRBV6-5
cdr3_aa: ASSYKGGSYNEQF

v_call: TRBV4-2
cdr3_aa: ASSPYAGNTEAF

v_call: TRBV11-3
cdr3_aa: ASSSGGRNTGELF

v_call: TRBV7-8
cdr3_aa: ASSFGTGRTEAF

v_call: TRBV3-1/TRBV3-2
cdr3_aa: ASSQAGTGYGYT

v_call: TRBV7-3
cdr3_aa: ASSLTPLYEQY

v_call: TRBV5-4
cdr3_aa: ASSLGGGNEKLF

v_call: TRBV12-5
cdr3_aa: ASGTDLAGRTDTQY

v_call: TRBV13
cdr3_aa: ASSFQGFRDTEAF

v_call: TRBV7-6
cdr3_aa: ASSRGTGLDTEAF

v_call: TRBV18
cdr3_aa: ASSPYRDRASSTDTQY

v_call: TRBV5-4
cdr3_aa: ASSRPGSTYEQY

v_call: TRBV29-1
cdr3_aa: SADSDGTDTQY

v_call: TRBV6-5
cdr3_aa: ASSPESSYEQY

v_call: TRBV7-9
cdr3_aa: ASSLVQGINEQF

v_call: TRBV30
cdr3_aa: AVIWTSGIYEQY